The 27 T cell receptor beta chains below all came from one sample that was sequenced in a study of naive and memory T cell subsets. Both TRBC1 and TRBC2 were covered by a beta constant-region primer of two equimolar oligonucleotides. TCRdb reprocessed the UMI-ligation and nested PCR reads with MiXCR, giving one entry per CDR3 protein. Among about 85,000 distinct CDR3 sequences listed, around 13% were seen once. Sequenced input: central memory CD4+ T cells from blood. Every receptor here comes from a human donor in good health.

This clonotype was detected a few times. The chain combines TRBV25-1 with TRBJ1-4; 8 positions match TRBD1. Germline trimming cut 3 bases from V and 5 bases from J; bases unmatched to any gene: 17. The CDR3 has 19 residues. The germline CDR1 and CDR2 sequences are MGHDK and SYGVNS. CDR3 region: CASSDPLGQGADVNEKLFF. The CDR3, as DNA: TGTGCCAGCAGTGACCCCCTAGGGCAGGGGGCAGACGTGAATGAAAAACTGTTTTTT.

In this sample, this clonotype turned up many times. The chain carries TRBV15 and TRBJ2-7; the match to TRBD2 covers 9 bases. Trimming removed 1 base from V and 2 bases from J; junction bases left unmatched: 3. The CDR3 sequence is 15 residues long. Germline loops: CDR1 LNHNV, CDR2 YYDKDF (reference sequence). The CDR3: CATSRASGDTYEQYF. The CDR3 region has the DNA TGTGCCACCAGCAGAGCTAGCGGGGATACCTACGAGCAGTACTTC. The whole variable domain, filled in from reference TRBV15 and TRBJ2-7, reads DAMVIQNPRYQVTQFGKPVTLSCSQTLNHNVMYWYQQKSSQAPKLLFHYYDKDFNNEADTPDNFQSRRPNTSFCFLDIRSPGLGDTAMYLCATSRASGDTYEQYFGPGTRLTVT.

DNA of the CDR3: TGTGCCTGGAGTGTTTCCATCGCCAGTAATCAGCCCCAGCATTTT. It specifies CAWSVSIASNQPQHF. This chain links TRBV30 with TRBJ1-5, with unresolved D. The CDR3 is 15 amino acids. Germline V gene data show CDR1 as GTSNPN and CDR2 as SVGIG (reference sequence). The V end was cut by 0 bases, the J end by 4 bases, with 13 bases between.

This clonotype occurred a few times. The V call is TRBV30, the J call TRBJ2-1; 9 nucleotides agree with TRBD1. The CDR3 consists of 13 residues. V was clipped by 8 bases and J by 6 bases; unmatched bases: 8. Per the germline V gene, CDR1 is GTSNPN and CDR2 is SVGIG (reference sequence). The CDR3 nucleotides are TGTGCCGCCTCCGGGACAGGGATCAATGAGCAGTTCTTC. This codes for CAASGTGINEQFF. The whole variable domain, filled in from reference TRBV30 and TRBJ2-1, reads SQTIHQWPATLVQPVGSPLSLECTVEGTSNPNLYWYRQAAGRGLQLLFYSVGIGQISSEVPQNLSASRPQDRQFILSSKKLLLSDSGFYLCAASGTGINEQFFGPGTRLTVL.

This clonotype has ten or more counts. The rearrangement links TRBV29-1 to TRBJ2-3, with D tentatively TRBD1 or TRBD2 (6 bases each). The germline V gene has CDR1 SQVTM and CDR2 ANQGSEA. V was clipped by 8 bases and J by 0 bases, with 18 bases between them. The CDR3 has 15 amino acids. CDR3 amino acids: CSSYGGGCSTDTQYF. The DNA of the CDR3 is TGCAGCTCGTACGGAGGGGGGTGTAGCACAGATACGCAGTATTTT.

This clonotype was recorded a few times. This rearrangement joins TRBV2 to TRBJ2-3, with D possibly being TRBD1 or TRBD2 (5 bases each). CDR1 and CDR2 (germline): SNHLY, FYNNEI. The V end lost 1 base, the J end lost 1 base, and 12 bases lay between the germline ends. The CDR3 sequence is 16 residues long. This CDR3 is CASSEGGKPGTDTQYF. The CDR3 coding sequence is TGTGCCAGCAGTGAAGGGGGGAAACCTGGCACAGATACGCAGTATTTT.

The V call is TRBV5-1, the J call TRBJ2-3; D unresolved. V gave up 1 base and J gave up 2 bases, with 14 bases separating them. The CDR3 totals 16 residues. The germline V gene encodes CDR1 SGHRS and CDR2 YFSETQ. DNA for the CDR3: TGCGCCAGCAGCTTGAAAAGGGCAGCGAACACAGATACGCAGTATTTT. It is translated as CASSLKRAANTDTQYF. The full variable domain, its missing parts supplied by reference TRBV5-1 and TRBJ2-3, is KAGVTQTPRYLIKTRGQQVTLSCSPISGHRSVSWYQQTPGQGLQFLFEYFSETQRNKGNFPGRFSGRQFSNSRSEMNVSTLELGDSALYLCASSLKRAANTDTQYFGPGTRLTVL.

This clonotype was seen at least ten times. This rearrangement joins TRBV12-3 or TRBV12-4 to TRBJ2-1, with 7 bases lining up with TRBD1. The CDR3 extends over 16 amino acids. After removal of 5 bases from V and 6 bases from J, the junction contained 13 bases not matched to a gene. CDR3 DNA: TGTGCCAGCAGTCGCCCCTTTCTACCAGGGGGCAATGAGCAGTTCTTC. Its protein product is CASSRPFLPGGNEQFF.

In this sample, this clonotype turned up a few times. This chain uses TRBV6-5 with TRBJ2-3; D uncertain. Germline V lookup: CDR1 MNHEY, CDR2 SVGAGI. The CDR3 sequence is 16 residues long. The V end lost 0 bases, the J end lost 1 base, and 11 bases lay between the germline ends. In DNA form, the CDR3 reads TGTGCCAGCAGTTACTCTATAGGCCTCGGCACAGATACGCAGTATTTT. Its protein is CASSYSIGLGTDTQYF.

In DNA, the CDR3 is TGTGCCAGCAGGGATATGAGCACAGATACGCAGTATTTT. This sequence encodes CASRDMSTDTQYF. The chain joins TRBV28 to TRBJ2-3, with D hard to call. The CDR3 spans 13 residues. The germline CDR1 and CDR2 sequences are MDHEN and SYDVKM. V was clipped by 6 bases and J by 0 bases, with 7 bases between them.

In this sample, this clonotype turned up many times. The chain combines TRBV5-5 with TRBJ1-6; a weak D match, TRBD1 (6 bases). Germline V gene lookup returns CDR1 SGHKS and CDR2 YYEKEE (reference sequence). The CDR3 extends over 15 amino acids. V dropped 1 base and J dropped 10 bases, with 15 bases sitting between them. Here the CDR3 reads CASSLMDSSGSPLHF. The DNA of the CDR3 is TGTGCCAGCAGCTTGATGGACAGCTCCGGCTCACCCCTCCACTTT.

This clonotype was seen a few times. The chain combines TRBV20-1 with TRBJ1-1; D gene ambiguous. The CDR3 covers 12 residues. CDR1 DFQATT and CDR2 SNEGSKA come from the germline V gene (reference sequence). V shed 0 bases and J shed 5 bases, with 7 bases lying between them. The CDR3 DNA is TGCAGTGCTAGAGAACCGAGGACTGAAGCTTTCTTT. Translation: CSAREPRTEAFF.

As DNA, the CDR3 is TGTGCCAGCAGCCTTCCTCGGGCCAACGTCCTGACTTTC. It is translated as CASSLPRANVLTF. The chain employs TRBV5-6 and TRBJ2-6; no reliable D call. Trimming took 4 bases from V and 5 from J, leaving 7 bases between them. The germline V gene encodes CDR1 SGHDT and CDR2 YYEEEE. This CDR3 is built from 13 residues.

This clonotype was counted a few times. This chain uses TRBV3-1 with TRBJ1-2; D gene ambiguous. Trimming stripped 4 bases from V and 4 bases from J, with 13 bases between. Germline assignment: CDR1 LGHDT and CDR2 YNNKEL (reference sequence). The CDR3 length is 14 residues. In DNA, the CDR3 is TGTGCCAGCAGCCTTCACGGAAACCGCTATGGCTACACCTTC. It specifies CASSLHGNRYGYTF.

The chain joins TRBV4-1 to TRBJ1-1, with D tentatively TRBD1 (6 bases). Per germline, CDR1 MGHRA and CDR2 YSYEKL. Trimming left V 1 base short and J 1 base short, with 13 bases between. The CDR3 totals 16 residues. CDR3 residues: CASSQGRGGRNTEAFF. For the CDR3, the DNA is TGCGCCAGCAGCCAAGGAAGGGGGGGCCGGAACACTGAAGCTTTCTTT.

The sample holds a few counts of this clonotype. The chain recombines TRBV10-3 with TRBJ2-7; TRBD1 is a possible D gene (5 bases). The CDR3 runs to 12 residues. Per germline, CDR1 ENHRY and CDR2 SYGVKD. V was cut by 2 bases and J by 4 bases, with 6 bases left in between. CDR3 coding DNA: TGTGCCATCAGTGAGAAGGGGTACGAGCAGTACTTC. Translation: CAISEKGYEQYF.

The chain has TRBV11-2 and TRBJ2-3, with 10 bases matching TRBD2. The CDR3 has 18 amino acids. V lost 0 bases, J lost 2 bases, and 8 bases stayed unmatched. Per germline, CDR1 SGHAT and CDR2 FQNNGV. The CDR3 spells CASSLDPWTSGDTDTQYF. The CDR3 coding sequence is TGTGCCAGCAGCTTAGACCCTTGGACTAGCGGAGACACAGATACGCAGTATTTT.

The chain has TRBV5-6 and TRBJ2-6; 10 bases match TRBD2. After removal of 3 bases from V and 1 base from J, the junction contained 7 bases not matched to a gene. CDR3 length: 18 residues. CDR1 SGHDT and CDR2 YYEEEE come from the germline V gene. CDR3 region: CASSSLTSGKSGANVLTF. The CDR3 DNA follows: TGTGCCAGCAGCTCTCTCACTAGCGGGAAATCTGGGGCCAACGTCCTGACTTTC. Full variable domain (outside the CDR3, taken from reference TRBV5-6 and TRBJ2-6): DAGVTQSPTHLIKTRGQQVTLRCSPKSGHDTVSWYQQALGQGPQFIFQYYEEEERQRGNFPDRFSGHQFPNYSSELNVNALLLGDSALYLCASSSLTSGKSGANVLTFGAGSRLTVL.

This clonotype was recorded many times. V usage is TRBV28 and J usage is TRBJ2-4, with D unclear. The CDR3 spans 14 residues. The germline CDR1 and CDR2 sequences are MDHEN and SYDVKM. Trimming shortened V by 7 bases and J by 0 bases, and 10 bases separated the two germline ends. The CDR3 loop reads CASNAALAKNIQYF. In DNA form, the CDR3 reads TGTGCCAGCAATGCGGCCTTAGCCAAAAACATTCAGTACTTC. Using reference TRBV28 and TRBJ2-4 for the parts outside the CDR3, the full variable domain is DVKVTQSSRYLVKRTGEKVFLECVQDMDHENMFWYRQDPGLGLRLIYFSYDVKMKEKGDIPEGYSVSREKKERFSLILESASTNQTSMYLCASNAALAKNIQYFGAGTRLSVL.

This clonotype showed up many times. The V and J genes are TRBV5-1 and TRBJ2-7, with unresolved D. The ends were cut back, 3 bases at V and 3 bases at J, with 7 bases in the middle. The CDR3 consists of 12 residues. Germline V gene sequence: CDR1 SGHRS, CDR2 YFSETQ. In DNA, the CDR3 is TGCGCCAGCAGCTCCTATTTCTACGAGCAGTACTTC. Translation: CASSSYFYEQYF.

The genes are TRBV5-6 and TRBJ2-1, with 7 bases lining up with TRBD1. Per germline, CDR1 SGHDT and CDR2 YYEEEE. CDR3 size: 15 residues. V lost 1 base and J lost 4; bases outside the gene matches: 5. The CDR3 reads CASSLLGQRYNEQFF. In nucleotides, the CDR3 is TGTGCCAGCAGCTTGCTGGGACAGAGATACAATGAGCAGTTCTTC.

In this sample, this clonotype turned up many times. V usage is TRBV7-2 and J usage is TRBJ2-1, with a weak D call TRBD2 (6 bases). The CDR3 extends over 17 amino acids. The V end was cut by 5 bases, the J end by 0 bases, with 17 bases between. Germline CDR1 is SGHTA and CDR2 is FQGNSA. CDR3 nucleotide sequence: TGTGCCAGCAGCCCGAGACCTAGCGTAAGCTCCTACAATGAGCAGTTCTTC. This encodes CASSPRPSVSSYNEQFF.

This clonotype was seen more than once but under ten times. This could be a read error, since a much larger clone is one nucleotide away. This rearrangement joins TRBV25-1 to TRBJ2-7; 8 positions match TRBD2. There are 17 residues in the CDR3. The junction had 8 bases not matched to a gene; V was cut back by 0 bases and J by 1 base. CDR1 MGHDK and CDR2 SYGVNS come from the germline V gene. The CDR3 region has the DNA TGTGCCAGCAGTGAATACGGGAGCGGGAGTTGGTCCTACGAGCAGTACTTC. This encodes CASSEYGSGSWSYEQYF.

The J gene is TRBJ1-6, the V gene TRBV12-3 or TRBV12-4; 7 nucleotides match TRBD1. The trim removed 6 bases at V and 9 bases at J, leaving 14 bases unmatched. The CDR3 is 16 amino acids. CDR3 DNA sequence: TGTGCCAGCAGCCGCGCCTCCACAGGGGTCTCTTCACCCCTCCACTTT. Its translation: CASSRASTGVSSPLHF.

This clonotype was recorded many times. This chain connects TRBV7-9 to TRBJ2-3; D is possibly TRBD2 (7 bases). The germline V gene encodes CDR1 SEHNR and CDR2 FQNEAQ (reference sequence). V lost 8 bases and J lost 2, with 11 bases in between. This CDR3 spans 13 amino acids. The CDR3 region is CASPGGLTDTQYF. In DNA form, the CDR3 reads TGTGCCAGCCCCGGGGGGCTCACAGATACGCAGTATTTT.

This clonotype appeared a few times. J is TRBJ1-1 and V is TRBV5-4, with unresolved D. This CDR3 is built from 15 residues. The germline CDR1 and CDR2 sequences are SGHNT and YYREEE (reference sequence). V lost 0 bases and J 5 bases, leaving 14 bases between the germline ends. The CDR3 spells CASSLAGRGGTEAFF. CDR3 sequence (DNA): TGTGCCAGCAGCTTGGCAGGTCGAGGAGGGACTGAAGCTTTCTTT.

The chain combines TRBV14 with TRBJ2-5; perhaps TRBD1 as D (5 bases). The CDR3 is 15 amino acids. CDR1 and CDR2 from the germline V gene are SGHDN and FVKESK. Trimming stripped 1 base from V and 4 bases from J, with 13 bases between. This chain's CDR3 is CASSQGNRNRETQYF. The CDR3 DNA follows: TGTGCCAGCAGCCAAGGAAACAGGAATCGAGAGACCCAGTACTTC.